This T cell receptor (beta chain) was obtained from a study of blood T cell repertoires in COVID-19. Enrolled through a virtual design, the participants were between about 18 and 89 years of age and came from about two dozen US areas. Assay used: immunoSEQ multiplex PCR; TCRdb lists only in-frame clones, some missing. The sample lists a few hundred thousand clones; around 92% were seen once. Trimming took off 9 bases at V and 0 bases at J, with 12 bases between the two ends. Germline loops: CDR1 LNHDA, CDR2 SQIVND (reference sequence). The CDR3 covers 13 residues. The source material was PBMCs or T cells enriched from blood (not recorded which). The rearrangement uses TRBV19 and TRBJ2-7; weak D call: TRBD2 (6 bases). The receptor comes from a woman aged 25 to 39 who had recovered from COVID-19. The CDR3 DNA follows: TGTGCCAGCTCCCTCGGGAGCTCCTACGAGCAGTACTTC. Residues: CASSLGSSYEQYF.